The 2 T cell receptor beta chains given below trace back to one sample, sequenced in a study of Ad26.COV2.S vaccination and SARS-CoV-2 variants. Treatment in this sample: roughly 20 received Ad26.COV2.S at low or high dose, single or two shots; several received placebo; per-sample allocation not given. The samples date from day 63 after the first vaccine or placebo injection. Method: immunoSEQ multiplex PCR; TCRdb's copy keeps in-frame clones and lacks some. Here the sample spans 400,000 to 500,000 clones, roughly 88% being singletons. The material sequenced was peripheral blood, taken in a trial of Ad26.COV2.S vaccine versus placebo. The origin of the receptors is a person between 18 and 59 years old who received the Ad26.COV2.S COVID-19 vaccine or a placebo.

This chain connects TRBV6-5 to TRBJ1-5; D call uncertain. CDR3 length equals 13 residues. The germline V gene has CDR1 MNHEY and CDR2 SVGAGI. Trimming shortened V by 7 bases and J by 6 bases, and 13 bases separated the two germline ends. The CDR3 region has the DNA TGTGCCAGCAAGGGTTCCGGAGTTCAGCCCCAGCATTTT. Encoded protein: CASKGSGVQPQHF.

The V and J genes are TRBV2 and TRBJ1-4; D perhaps matches TRBD1 (6 bases). V was trimmed by 3 bases and J by 11 bases, leaving 13 bases between them. The CDR3 contains 13 residues. Looked up from germline, CDR1 is SNHLY and CDR2 is FYNNEI. CDR3 nucleotides: TGTGCCAGCAGTGATGAGGGGGGCGTGAAACTGTTTTTT. Its protein is CASSDEGGVKLFF.